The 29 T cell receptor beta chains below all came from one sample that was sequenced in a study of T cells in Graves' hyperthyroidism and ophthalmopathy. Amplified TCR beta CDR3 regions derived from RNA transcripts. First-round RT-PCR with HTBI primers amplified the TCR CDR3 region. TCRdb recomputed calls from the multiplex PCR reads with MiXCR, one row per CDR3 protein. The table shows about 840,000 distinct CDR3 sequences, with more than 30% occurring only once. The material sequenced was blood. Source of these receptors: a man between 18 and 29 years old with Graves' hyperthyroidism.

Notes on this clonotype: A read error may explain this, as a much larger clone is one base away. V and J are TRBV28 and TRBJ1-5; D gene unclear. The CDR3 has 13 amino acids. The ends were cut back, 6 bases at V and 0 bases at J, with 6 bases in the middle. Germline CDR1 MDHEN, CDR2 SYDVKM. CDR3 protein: CASRVYSNQPQHF. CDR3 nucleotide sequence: TGTGCCAGCAGGGTTTATAGCAATCAGCCCCAGCATTTT.

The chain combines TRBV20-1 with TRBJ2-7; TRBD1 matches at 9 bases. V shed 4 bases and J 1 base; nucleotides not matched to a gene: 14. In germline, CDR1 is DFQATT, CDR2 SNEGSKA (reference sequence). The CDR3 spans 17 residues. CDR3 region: CSANDARQGGESYEQYF. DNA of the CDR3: TGCAGTGCTAACGACGCCAGACAGGGGGGAGAATCCTACGAGCAGTACTTC.

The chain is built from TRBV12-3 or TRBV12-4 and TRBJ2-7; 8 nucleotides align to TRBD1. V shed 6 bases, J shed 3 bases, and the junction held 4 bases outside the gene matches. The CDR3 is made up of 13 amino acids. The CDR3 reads CASSRTGHYEQYF. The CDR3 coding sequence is TGTGCCAGCAGCCGGACAGGGCACTACGAGCAGTACTTC.

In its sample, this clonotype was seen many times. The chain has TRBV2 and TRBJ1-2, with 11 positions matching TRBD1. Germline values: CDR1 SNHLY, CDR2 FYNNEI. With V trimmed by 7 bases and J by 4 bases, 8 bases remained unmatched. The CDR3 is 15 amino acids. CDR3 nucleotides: TGTGCCAGCACGGCAGGACAGGGGGCGCGCTATGGCTACACCTTC. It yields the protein CASTAGQGARYGYTF.

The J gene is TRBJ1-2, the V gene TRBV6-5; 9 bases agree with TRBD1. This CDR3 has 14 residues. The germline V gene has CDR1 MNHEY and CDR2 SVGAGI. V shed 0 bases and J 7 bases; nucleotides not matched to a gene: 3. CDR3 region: CASSYSEQGAGYTF. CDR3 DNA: TGTGCCAGCAGTTACTCGGAACAGGGGGCTGGCTACACCTTC.

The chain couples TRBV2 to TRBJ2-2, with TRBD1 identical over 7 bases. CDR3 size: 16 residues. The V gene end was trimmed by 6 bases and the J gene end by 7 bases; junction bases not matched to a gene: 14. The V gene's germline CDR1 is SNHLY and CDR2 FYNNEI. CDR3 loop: CASRGLGTANHGELFF. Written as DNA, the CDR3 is TGTGCCAGCAGGGGGCTCGGGACAGCGAACCACGGGGAGCTGTTTTTT.

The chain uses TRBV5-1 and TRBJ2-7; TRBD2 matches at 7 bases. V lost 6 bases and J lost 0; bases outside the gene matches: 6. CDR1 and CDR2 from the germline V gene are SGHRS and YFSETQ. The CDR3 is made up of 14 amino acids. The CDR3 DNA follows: TGCGCCAGCATGAGCGGGACGAGCTCCTACGAGCAGTACTTC. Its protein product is CASMSGTSSYEQYF.

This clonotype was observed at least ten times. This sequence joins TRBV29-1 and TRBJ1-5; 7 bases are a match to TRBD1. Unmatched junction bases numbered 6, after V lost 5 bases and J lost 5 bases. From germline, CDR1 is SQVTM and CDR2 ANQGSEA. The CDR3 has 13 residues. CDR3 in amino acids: CSVRQGEYQPQHF. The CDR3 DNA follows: TGCAGCGTTAGACAGGGAGAGTATCAGCCCCAGCATTTT. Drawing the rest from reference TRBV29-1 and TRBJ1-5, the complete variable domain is SAVISQKPSRDICQRGTSLTIQCQVDSQVTMMFWYRQQPGQSLTLIATANQGSEATYESGFVIDKFPISRPNLTFSTLTVSNMSPEDSSIYLCSVRQGEYQPQHFGDGTRLSIL.

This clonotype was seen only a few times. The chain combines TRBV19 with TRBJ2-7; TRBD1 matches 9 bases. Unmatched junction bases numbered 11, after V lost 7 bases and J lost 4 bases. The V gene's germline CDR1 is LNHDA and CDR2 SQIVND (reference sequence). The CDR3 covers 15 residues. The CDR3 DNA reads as TGTGCCAGTACCGTCGCAGGGACAGGGTTTTACGAGCAGTACTTC. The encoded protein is CASTVAGTGFYEQYF.

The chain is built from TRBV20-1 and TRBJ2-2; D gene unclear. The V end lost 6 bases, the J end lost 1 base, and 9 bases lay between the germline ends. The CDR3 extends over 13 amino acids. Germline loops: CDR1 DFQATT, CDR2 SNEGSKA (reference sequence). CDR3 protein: CSARALNTGELFF. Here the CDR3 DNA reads TGCAGTGCCCGAGCATTGAACACCGGGGAGCTGTTTTTT.

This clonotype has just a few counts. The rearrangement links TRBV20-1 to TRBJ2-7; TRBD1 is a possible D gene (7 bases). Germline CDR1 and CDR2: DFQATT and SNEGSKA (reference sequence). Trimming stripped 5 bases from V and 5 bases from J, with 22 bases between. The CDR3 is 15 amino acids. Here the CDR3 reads CSAPLGGGGTDEQYF. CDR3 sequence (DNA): TGCAGTGCTCCCCTTGGTGGAGGGGGCACGGACGAGCAGTACTTC.

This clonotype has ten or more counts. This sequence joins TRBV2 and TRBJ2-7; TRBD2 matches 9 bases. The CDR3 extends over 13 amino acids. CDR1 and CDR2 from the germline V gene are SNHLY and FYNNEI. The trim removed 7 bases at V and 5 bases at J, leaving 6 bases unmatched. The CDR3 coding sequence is TGTGCCAGCACCCGCGGGGGGGGCGACGAGCAGTACTTC. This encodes CASTRGGGDEQYF.

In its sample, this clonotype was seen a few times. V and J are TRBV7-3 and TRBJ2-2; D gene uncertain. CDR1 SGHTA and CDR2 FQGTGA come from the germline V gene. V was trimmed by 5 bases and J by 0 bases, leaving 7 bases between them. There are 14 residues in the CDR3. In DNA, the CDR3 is TGTGCCAGCAGCCCACCCCCGAACACCGGGGAGCTGTTTTTT. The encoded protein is CASSPPPNTGELFF.

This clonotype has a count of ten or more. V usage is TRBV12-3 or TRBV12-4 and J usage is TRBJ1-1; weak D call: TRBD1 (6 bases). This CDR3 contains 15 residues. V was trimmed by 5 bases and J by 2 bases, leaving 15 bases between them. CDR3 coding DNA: TGTGCCAGCAGTCCGCCGACAGGTCCTAACACTGAAGCTTTCTTT. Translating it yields CASSPPTGPNTEAFF.

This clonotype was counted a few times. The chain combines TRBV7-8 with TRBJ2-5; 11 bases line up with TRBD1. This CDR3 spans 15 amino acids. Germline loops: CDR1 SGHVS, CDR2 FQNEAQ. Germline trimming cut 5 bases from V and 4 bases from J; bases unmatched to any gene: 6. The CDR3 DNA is TGTGCCAGCAGCATAATGGGACAGGGGGGAGAGACCCAGTACTTC. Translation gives CASSIMGQGGETQYF.

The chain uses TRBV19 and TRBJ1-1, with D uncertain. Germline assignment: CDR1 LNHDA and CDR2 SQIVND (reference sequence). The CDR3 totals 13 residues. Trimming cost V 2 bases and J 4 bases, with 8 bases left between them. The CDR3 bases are TGTGCCAGTAGTATACAAGCCTTCACTGAAGCTTTCTTT. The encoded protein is CASSIQAFTEAFF. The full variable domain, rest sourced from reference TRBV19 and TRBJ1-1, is DGGITQSPKYLFRKEGQNVTLSCEQNLNHDAMYWYRQDPGQGLRLIYYSQIVNDFQKGDIAEGYSVSREKKESFPLTVTSAQKNPTAFYLCASSIQAFTEAFFGQGTRLTVV.

The chain's CDR3 is CATSGGSNTGELFF. CDR3 nucleotide sequence: TGTGCCACCTCAGGGGGCTCGAACACCGGGGAGCTGTTTTTT. V and J are TRBV24-1 and TRBJ2-2; 8 bases fit TRBD1. V lost 9 bases to trimming and J lost 0 bases; unmatched junction nucleotides: 2. The V gene's germline CDR1 is KGHDR and CDR2 SFDVKD. The CDR3 is 14 residues long.

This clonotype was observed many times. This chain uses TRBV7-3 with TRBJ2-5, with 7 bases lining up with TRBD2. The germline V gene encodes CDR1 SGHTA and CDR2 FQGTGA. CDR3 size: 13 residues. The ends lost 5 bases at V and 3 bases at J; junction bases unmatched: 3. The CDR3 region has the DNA TGTGCCAGCAGCCGGGGAGGGGAAGAGACCCAGTACTTC. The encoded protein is CASSRGGEETQYF.

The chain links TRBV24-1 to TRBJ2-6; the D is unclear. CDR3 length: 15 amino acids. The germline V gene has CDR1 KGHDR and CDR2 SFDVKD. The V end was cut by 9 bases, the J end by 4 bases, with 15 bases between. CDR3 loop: CATSVAGSGANVLTF. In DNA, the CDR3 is TGTGCCACCTCAGTGGCCGGGTCAGGGGCCAACGTCCTGACTTTC.

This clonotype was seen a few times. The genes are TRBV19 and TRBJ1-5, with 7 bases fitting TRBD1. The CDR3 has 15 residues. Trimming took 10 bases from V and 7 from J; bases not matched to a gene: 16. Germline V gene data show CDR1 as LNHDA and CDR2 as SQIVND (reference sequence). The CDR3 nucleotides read TGTGCCACCACAGACGTGGGAGGGGGCGGGCAGCCCCAGCATTTT. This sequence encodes CATTDVGGGGQPQHF.

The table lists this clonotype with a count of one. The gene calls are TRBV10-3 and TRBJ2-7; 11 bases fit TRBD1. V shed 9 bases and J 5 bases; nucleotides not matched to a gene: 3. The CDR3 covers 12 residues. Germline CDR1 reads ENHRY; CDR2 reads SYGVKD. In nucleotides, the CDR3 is TGTGCCATAGGACAGGGGGCGGACGAGCAGTACTTC. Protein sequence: CAIGQGADEQYF.

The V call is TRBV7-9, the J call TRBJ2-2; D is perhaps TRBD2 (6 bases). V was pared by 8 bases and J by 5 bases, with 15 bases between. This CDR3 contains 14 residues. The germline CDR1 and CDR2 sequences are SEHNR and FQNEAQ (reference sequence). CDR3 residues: CASPRGQETGELFF. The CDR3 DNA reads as TGTGCCAGCCCGCGGGGTCAGGAGACCGGGGAGCTGTTTTTT.

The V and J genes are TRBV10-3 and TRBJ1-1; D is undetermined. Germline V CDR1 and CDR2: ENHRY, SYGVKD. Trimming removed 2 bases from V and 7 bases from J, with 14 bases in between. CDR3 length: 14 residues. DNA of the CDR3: TGTGCCATCAGTGAGCGGGCAGGTACGGATGAAGCTTTCTTT. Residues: CAISERAGTDEAFF.

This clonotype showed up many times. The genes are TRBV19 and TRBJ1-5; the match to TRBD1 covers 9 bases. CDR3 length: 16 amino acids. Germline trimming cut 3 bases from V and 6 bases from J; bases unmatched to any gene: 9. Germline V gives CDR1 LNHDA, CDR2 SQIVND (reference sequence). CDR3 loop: CASSMTGGPSVQPQHF. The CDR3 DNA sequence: TGTGCCAGTAGTATGACAGGGGGACCTTCCGTTCAGCCCCAGCATTTT.

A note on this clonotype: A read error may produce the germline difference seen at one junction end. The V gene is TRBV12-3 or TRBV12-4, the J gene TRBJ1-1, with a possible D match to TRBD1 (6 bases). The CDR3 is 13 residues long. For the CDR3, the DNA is TGTGCCGGCAGCCTCAGGGGGAACACTGAAGCTTTCTTT. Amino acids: CAGSLRGNTEAFF.

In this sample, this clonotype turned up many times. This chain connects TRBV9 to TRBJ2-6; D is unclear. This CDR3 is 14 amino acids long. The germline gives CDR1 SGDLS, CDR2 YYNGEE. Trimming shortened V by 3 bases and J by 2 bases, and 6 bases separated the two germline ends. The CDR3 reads CASSGEPGANVLTF. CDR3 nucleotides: TGTGCCAGCAGCGGGGAACCTGGGGCCAACGTCCTGACTTTC.

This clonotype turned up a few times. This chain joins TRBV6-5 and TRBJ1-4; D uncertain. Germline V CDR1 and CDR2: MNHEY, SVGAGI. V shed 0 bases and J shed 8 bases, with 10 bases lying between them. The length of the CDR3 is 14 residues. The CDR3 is CASSYSGRREKLFF. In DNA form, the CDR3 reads TGTGCCAGCAGTTACTCAGGCCGAAGGGAAAAACTGTTTTTT.

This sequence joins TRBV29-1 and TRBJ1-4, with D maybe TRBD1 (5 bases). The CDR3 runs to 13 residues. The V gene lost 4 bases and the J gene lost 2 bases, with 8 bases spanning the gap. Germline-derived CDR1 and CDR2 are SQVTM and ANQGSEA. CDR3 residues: CSVGDGTNEKLFF. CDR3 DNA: TGCAGCGTTGGGGACGGGACTAATGAAAAACTGTTTTTT.

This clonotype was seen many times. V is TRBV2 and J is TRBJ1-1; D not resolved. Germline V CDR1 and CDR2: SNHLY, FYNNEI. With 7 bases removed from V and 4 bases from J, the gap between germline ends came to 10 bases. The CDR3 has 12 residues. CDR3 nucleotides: TGTGCCAGCAAGCGAACGACCACTGAAGCTTTCTTT. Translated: CASKRTTTEAFF.